This T cell receptor beta chain was captured in a study of blood T cell repertoires in COVID-19. Study context: Spain, Italy and the United States supplied samples that represented acute and convalescent COVID-19.

Unmatched junction bases numbered 1, after V lost 3 bases and J lost 1 base. Germline CDR1 reads SNHLY; CDR2 reads FYNNEI. This CDR3 region has 14 residues. The method was immunoSEQ multiplex PCR; TCRdb's version includes in-frame clones alone and lacks a portion of them. Of 200,000 to 250,000 clones in the sample, 82% are singletons; the top ten hold under 8.5%. The receptor's source is a woman over 75 with COVID-19, enrolled during active disease. The sample comprised peripheral blood. This chain connects TRBV2 to TRBJ2-3, with 7 bases lining up with TRBD1. CDR3 amino acids: CASSERGRTDTQYF. The CDR3, as DNA: TGTGCCAGCAGTGAGAGGGGGCGCACAGATACGCAGTATTTT.